The rows below give T cell receptor beta chains drawn from one sample of a study of beta chain features in type 1 diabetes. The assay was immunoSEQ multiplex PCR, and TCRdb's table has in-frame clones only and misses some. The sample lists 450,000 or so clones; roughly 11% were seen once. Sequences were obtained from naive CD4+ T cells from blood. The receptor source for this set is a woman in her late teens or twenties in good health. CDR3s include the opening cysteine and the closing phenylalanine or tryptophan. Each record gives: V gene, J gene, clone size, D gene, CDR3 protein, CDR3 DNA. The D gene is left open where the match is weak. Only some rows state a clone size, as once, few, many or a class for expanded clones.

>TRBV4-2|TRBJ2-5|few|.
CASSQESPRAQYF
TGTGCCAGCAGCCAAGAGAGTCCCCGGGCCCAGTACTTC
>TRBV2|TRBJ2-7|few|.
CASSSSVTYEQYF
TGTGCCAGCAGCTCGAGCGTTACCTACGAGCAGTACTTC
>TRBV25-1|TRBJ1-1|.|.
CASSDRNTEAFF
TGTGCCAGTTCGGACCGGAACACTGAAGCTTTCTTT
>TRBV5-1|TRBJ2-5|few|.
CASSRGWQGDQETQYF
TGCGCCAGCAGCCGTGGGTGGCAGGGTGACCAAGAGACCCAGTACTTC
>TRBV27|TRBJ2-5|.|.
CASSSSTGLKDGQETQYF
TGTGCCAGCAGTTCAAGTACCGGTCTTAAGGACGGCCAAGAGACCCAGTACTTC
>TRBV10-3|TRBJ2-2|few|.
CAIGSGLANTGELFF
TGTGCCATCGGGTCAGGCCTAGCGAACACCGGGGAGCTGTTTTTT
>TRBV14|TRBJ1-2|few|.
CASSQGTSYGYTF
TGTGCCAGCAGCCAAGGGACGAGCTATGGCTACACCTTC
>TRBV9|TRBJ2-3|few|TRBD2
CASSVEGLPTDTQYF
TGTGCCAGCAGCGTAGAGGGACTACCCACAGATACGCAGTATTTT
>TRBV28|TRBJ2-2|.|.
CASHTVAGWDNTGELFF
TGTGCCAGCCATACCGTTGCAGGGTGGGATAACACCGGGGAGCTGTTTTTT
>TRBV4-3|TRBJ1-1|.|TRBD1
CASSQGGWDSEAFF
TGCGCCAGCAGCCAAGGCGGGTGGGACAGTGAAGCTTTCTTT
>TRBV30|TRBJ2-5|many|.
CAWSFGGSQETQYF
TGTGCCTGGAGTTTCGGTGGATCCCAAGAGACCCAGTACTTC
>TRBV29-1|TRBJ1-1|.|.
CSVANRTEAFF
TGCAGCGTTGCGAACCGCACTGAAGCTTTCTTT
>TRBV5-1|TRBJ2-1|.|TRBD1
CASSTGQGVAEQFF
TGCGCCAGCAGCACGGGACAGGGAGTCGCTGAGCAGTTCTTC
>TRBV29-1|TRBJ1-2|.|TRBD1
CSVEGRQGRNYGYTF
TGCAGCGTTGAGGGCCGACAGGGTCGGAACTATGGCTACACCTTC
>TRBV9|TRBJ2-3|few|.
CASSLLSIADTQYF
TGTGCCAGCAGCCTACTGAGTATTGCAGATACGCAGTATTTT
>TRBV9|TRBJ2-1|.|.
CASSVIRNGNEQFF
TGTGCCAGCAGCGTTATTCGGAATGGCAATGAGCAGTTCTTC
>TRBV7-6|TRBJ1-1|.|.
CASSLDAAMNTEAFF
TGTGCCAGCAGCTTAGATGCAGCAATGAACACTGAAGCTTTCTTT
>TRBV29-1|TRBJ2-5|.|.
CSVEAGQETQYF
TGCAGCGTTGAGGCGGGACAAGAGACCCAGTACTTC
>TRBV5-1|TRBJ2-3|.|.
CASSLDTLSTDTQYF
TGCGCCAGCAGCTTAGACACCCTTAGCACAGATACGCAGTATTTT
>TRBV18|TRBJ2-7|.|.
CASSPAQSSEQYF
TGTGCCAGCTCACCAGCCCAATCGAGTGAGCAGTACTTC
>TRBV4-3|TRBJ1-1|few|.
CASSQGKYSQEAFF
TGCGCCAGCAGCCAAGGAAAGTACTCCCAGGAAGCTTTCTTT
>TRBV5-1|TRBJ2-2|.|TRBD2
CASSLLSGYSGTTGELFF
TGCGCCAGCAGCTTGTTGAGTGGATATAGCGGGACCACCGGGGAGCTGTTTTTT
>TRBV28|TRBJ2-5|few|.
CASSPWQGQETQYF
TGTGCCAGCAGTCCCTGGCAGGGCCAAGAGACCCAGTACTTC
>TRBV6-5|TRBJ1-2|once|.
CASSYDRTYGYTF
TGTGCCAGCAGTTACGACAGGACCTATGGCTACACCTTC
>TRBV6-4|TRBJ2-6|.|TRBD2
CASSRGAGANVLTF
TGTGCCTCGAGCCGGGGGGCTGGGGCCAACGTCCTGACTTTC
>TRBV11-3|TRBJ2-1|few|.
CASSLGTTQVNEQFF
TGTGCCAGCAGCTTAGGGACGACGCAGGTCAATGAGCAGTTCTTC
>TRBV7-7|TRBJ1-5|.|.
CASSPNQPQHF
TGTGCTAGCAGCCCTAATCAGCCCCAGCATTTT
>TRBV21-1|TRBJ1-5|few|.
CASSINRGHDQPQHF
TGTGCCAGCAGCATCAACAGGGGGCATGATCAGCCCCAGCATTTT
>TRBV7-9|TRBJ2-1|.|.
CASSLGSNPYNEQFF
TGTGCCAGCAGCTTAGGTAGTAATCCCTACAATGAGCAGTTCTTC
>TRBV7-9|TRBJ2-1|few|TRBD2
CASSLSLAGIGSYNEQFF
TGTGCCAGCAGCTTGTCTCTAGCGGGGATAGGCTCCTACAATGAGCAGTTCTTC
>TRBV5-6|TRBJ2-2|.|.
CASSQTEANTGELFF
TGTGCCAGCAGCCAGACTGAAGCGAACACCGGGGAGCTGTTTTTT
>TRBV5-1|TRBJ2-3|few|.
CASSIGSTDTQYF
TGCGCCAGCAGCATTGGGTCCACAGATACGCAGTATTTT
>TRBV7-2|TRBJ1-4|.|TRBD1
CASSSRQGREKLFF
TGTGCCAGCAGCTCCAGACAGGGCCGGGAAAAACTGTTTTTT
>TRBV2|TRBJ2-3|few|.
CASSGGGTDTQYF
TGTGCCAGCAGTGGAGGAGGCACAGATACGCAGTATTTT
>TRBV5-4|TRBJ2-3|.|.
CASSWGDSAQYF
TGTGCCAGCAGCTGGGGGGACTCGGCGCAGTATTTT
>TRBV7-3|TRBJ2-1|.|.
CASSLAGEREQFF
TGTGCCAGCAGCTTGGCAGGGGAGAGGGAGCAGTTCTTC
>TRBV25-1|TRBJ2-5|.|.
CASSVRGTQYF
TGTGCCAGCAGTGTTAGGGGGACCCAGTACTTC
>TRBV9|TRBJ2-7|many|TRBD1
CASSRTGSYEQYF
TGTGCCAGCTCACGGACAGGATCCTACGAGCAGTACTTC
>TRBV5-1|TRBJ1-1|few|.
CASSSEPNTEAFF
TGCGCCAGCAGCAGCGAACCGAACACTGAAGCTTTCTTT
>TRBV4-2|TRBJ2-7|.|.
CASSQDQGWEQYF
TGTGCCAGCAGCCAAGATCAGGGTTGGGAGCAGTACTTC
>TRBV5-1|TRBJ2-3|few|TRBD2
CASGGSGGTDTQYF
TGCGCCTCCGGAGGAAGCGGGGGGACAGATACGCAGTATTTT
>TRBV7-2|TRBJ2-5|few|TRBD1
CASGQGQGETQYF
TGTGCCAGCGGACAGGGCCAAGGGGAGACCCAGTACTTC
>TRBV25-1|TRBJ2-2|few|.
CASSEWAYTGELFF
TGTGCCAGCAGTGAATGGGCCTACACCGGGGAGCTGTTTTTT